This T cell receptor (beta chain) was profiled in a study of Graves' ophthalmopathy and Graves' hyperthyroidism. Study details: No treatment had been given when peripheral blood was collected at initial diagnosis.

From germline, CDR1 is SNHLY and CDR2 FYNNEI. This CDR3 is built from 13 residues. Trimming removed 8 bases from V and 3 bases from J, with 14 bases in between. Beta-chain TCR CDR3 regions were amplified from RNA transcripts. Second-round multiplex PCR followed a first-round RT-PCR using HTBI primers. Via MiXCR, TCRdb re-called the multiplex PCR reads, giving one row per CDR3 protein. The table has 400,000 to 500,000 distinct CDR3 sequences, 20% to 25% seen once; the top ten hold roughly 3.2%. Overall study results and limits: Distinction of ophthalmopathy from stable hyperthyroidism by a 13-signature model reached 85% to 90% sensitivity and 65% to 83% specificity. Most thyroid-expanded clonotypes exceeding 0.001 frequency were also found in blood.

Hyperthyroidism patients were newly diagnosed, under 2 months' duration, aged 18 to 65. This clonotype was observed many times. What it recognizes is unknown. Source material: peripheral blood. This sequence originates from a woman aged 18-35 years with stable Graves' hyperthyroidism. This rearrangement joins TRBV2 to TRBJ2-7; maybe TRBD2 (6 bases). CDR3 coding DNA: TGTGCCAGCCGATGGGACGGGAGCTACGAGCAGTACTTC. Its protein is CASRWDGSYEQYF.